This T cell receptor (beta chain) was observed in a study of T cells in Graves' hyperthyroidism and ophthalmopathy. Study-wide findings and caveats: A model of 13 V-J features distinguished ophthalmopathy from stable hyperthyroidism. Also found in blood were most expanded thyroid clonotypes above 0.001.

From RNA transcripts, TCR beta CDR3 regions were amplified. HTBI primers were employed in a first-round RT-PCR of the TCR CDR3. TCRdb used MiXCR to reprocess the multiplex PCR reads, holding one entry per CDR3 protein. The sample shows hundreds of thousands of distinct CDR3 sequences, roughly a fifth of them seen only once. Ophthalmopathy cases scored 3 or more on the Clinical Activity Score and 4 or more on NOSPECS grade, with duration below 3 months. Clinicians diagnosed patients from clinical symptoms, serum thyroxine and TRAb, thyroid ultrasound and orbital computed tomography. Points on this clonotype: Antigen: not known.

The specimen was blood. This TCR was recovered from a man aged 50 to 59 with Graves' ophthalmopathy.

As DNA, the CDR3 is TGTGCCAGCAGTCCCGGGTATCAACAGTACTTC. Translated, it gives CASSPGYQQYF. The chain combines TRBV28 with TRBJ2-5; D is unclear. Trimming left V 5 bases short and J 11 bases short, with 12 bases between. CDR1 is MDHEN, CDR2 SYDVKM, per germline. CDR3 size: 11 residues. The variable domain in full, with the rest retrieved from reference TRBV28 and TRBJ2-5, is DVKVTQSSRYLVKRTGEKVFLECVQDMDHENMFWYRQDPGLGLRLIYFSYDVKMKEKGDIPEGYSVSREKKERFSLILESASTNQTSMYLCASSPGYQQYFGPGTRLLVL.